The 21 T cell receptor beta chains in this list originate from one sample, sequenced in a study of cytomegalovirus exposure and HLA in healthy donors. 60 Vbeta and 13 Jbeta primers were used in PCR. Produced via immunoSEQ multiplex PCR; TCRdb's table is partial and in-frame only. The sample yields around 150,000 clones, 75% seen once. Sequenced material: PBMCs. The receptors were gathered from a male donor in good health and CMV-seronegative.

The chain recombines TRBV14 with TRBJ1-2; D might be TRBD1 (6 bases). The V gene lost 0 bases and the J gene lost 7 bases, with 18 bases spanning the gap. CDR1 is SGHDN and CDR2 is FVKESK in the germline V gene. This CDR3 has 16 residues. CDR3 nucleotides: TGTGCCAGCAGCCAAGATCTTGCGGGGGGCGTCCTTGGCTACACCTTC. As protein: CASSQDLAGGVLGYTF.

This clone was counted a few times. This chain joins TRBV6-1 and TRBJ2-5, with 8 bases identical to TRBD2. The CDR3 spans 14 residues. Looked up from germline, CDR1 is MNHNS and CDR2 is SASEGT. V trimming: 5 bases; J trimming: 5 bases; junction bases outside the gene matches: 7. This CDR3 reads CASSSERGTETQYF. The CDR3 nucleotides read TGTGCCAGCAGTTCAGAGCGGGGGACGGAGACCCAGTACTTC.

V usage is TRBV19 and J usage is TRBJ2-7, with D possibly being TRBD2 (6 bases). Germline V gene sequence: CDR1 LNHDA, CDR2 SQIVND (reference sequence). CDR3 length: 15 amino acids. V lost 3 bases and J lost 0, with 12 bases in between. The CDR3 coding sequence is TGTGCCAGTAGTATGCCTGGCGGGAACTCCTACGAGCAGTACTTC. Residues: CASSMPGGNSYEQYF.

The sample holds one count of this clone. CDR3 region: CASSIVSGADYGYTF. The DNA for the CDR3 is TGTGCCAGTAGTATAGTGTCAGGGGCTGACTATGGCTACACCTTC. The chain uses TRBV19 and TRBJ1-2, with D possibly matching TRBD1 (6 bases). This CDR3 is 15 amino acids long. Germline lookup yields CDR1 LNHDA and CDR2 SQIVND (reference sequence). The V end lost 1 base, the J end lost 3 bases, and 12 bases lay between the germline ends.

V is TRBV9 and J is TRBJ2-3, with D hard to call. V was cut by 0 bases and J by 2 bases, with 10 bases left in between. Germline V CDR1 and CDR2: SGDLS, YYNGEE. This CDR3 has 15 amino acids. CDR3 sequence reads: CASSVAGYDTDTQYF. CDR3 nucleotides: TGTGCCAGCAGCGTAGCAGGCTATGACACAGATACGCAGTATTTT.

This chain connects TRBV6-5 to TRBJ2-3; D is ambiguous. This CDR3 contains 12 residues. Germline assignment: CDR1 MNHEY and CDR2 SVGAGI. V was cut by 4 bases and J by 5 bases, with 7 bases left in between. CDR3 sequence: CASSSRRDTQYF. The CDR3 DNA follows: TGTGCCAGCAGTTCGAGGAGAGATACGCAGTATTTT.

This clone was detected only once. The chain has TRBV4-3 and TRBJ1-3; 7 bases agree with TRBD1. CDR3 length: 18 amino acids. V trimming: 1 base; J trimming: 0 bases; junction bases outside the gene matches: 9. CDR1 and CDR2 (germline): LGHNA, YSLEER. CDR3 DNA: TGCGCCAGCAGCCAAGCTGACTGGGGACAGATCTCTGGAAACACCATATATTTT. This encodes CASSQADWGQISGNTIYF.

This chain links TRBV7-2 with TRBJ2-1, with 9 bases that match TRBD1. The V segment lost 6 bases and the J segment 10 bases; nucleotides outside the gene matches: 4. Germline loops: CDR1 SGHTA, CDR2 FQGNSA. The CDR3 length is 12 residues. CDR3 DNA sequence: TGTGCCAGCAGTCGGGACAGGGACGAGCAGTTCTTC. It encodes CASSRDRDEQFF.

This clone came up a few times. V is TRBV7-9 and J is TRBJ1-4; D is unresolved. The CDR3 spans 15 residues. V was pared by 7 bases and J by 0 bases, with 12 bases between. The germline V gene has CDR1 SEHNR and CDR2 FQNEAQ (reference sequence). CDR3 nucleotide sequence: TGTGCCAGCACCTTGGGCTTAGCAACTAATGAAAAACTGTTTTTT. Protein: CASTLGLATNEKLFF. The entire variable domain, with the rest obtained from reference TRBV7-9 and TRBJ1-4, is as follows: DTGVSQNPRHKITKRGQNVTFRCDPISEHNRLYWYRQTLGQGPEFLTYFQNEAQLEKSRLLSDRFSAERPKGSFSTLEIQRTEQGDSAMYLCASTLGLATNEKLFFGSGTQLSVL.

For the CDR3, the DNA is TGCGCCAGCAGCCCGGGGTTAGGCTACGAGCAGTACTTC. Its translation: CASSPGLGYEQYF. The chain recombines TRBV4-3 with TRBJ2-7; TRBD2 is a possible D gene (5 bases). The V gene lost 4 bases and the J gene lost 3 bases, with 10 bases spanning the gap. Germline lookup yields CDR1 LGHNA and CDR2 YSLEER. The CDR3 sequence is 13 residues long.

This clone occurred a few times. The chain carries TRBV21-1 and TRBJ2-5; TRBD2, the D gene given by the table, was not confirmed from the DNA. TRBV21-1 is marked as a pseudogene. CDR3 size: 13 residues. The CDR3 protein is CASSRGGRETQYF. As DNA, the CDR3 is TGTGCCAGCAGCAGGGGGGGCCGGGAGACCCAGTACTTC.

This clone was counted only a few times. The chain combines TRBV4-3 with TRBJ1-1, with 7 bases identical to TRBD1. The CDR3 consists of 15 residues. Germline V lookup: CDR1 LGHNA, CDR2 YSLEER. V was clipped by 0 bases and J by 5 bases; unmatched bases: 6. As DNA, the CDR3 is TGCGCCAGCAGCCAAGAATGGACAGGAGGTACTGAAGCTTTCTTT. Protein: CASSQEWTGGTEAFF.

This rearrangement joins TRBV19 to TRBJ1-1, with D perhaps TRBD1 (6 bases). The CDR3 covers 15 residues. Trimming cost V 0 bases and J 3 bases, with 11 bases left between them. CDR1 and CDR2 (germline): LNHDA, SQIVND (reference sequence). The CDR3 DNA reads as TGTGCCAGTAGTATAGAAACAGGGAGTTACACTGAAGCTTTCTTT. Protein product: CASSIETGSYTEAFF.

This chain links TRBV18 with TRBJ1-1; the D gene is possibly TRBD1 (5 bases). Germline CDR1 and CDR2: KGHSH and LQKENI. Trimming pared 3 bases from V and 7 bases from J, leaving 15 bases between. This CDR3 comprises 14 residues. CDR3 in DNA: TGTGCCAGCTCACCCTCCGACAGTTTCCTTGAAGCTTTCTTT. Protein sequence: CASSPSDSFLEAFF.

This chain links TRBV2 with TRBJ2-3, with D possibly being TRBD2 (6 bases). Trimming removed 11 bases at V and 1 base at J, with 13 bases between. The CDR3 extends over 13 amino acids. Germline V gene sequence: CDR1 SNHLY, CDR2 FYNNEI. The CDR3: CAVLGGGTDTQYF. For the CDR3, the DNA is TGTGCCGTCCTTGGAGGGGGCACAGATACGCAGTATTTT.

The rearrangement joins TRBV2 to TRBJ1-5, with D perhaps matching TRBD1 (5 bases). Trimming shortened V by 4 bases and J by 4 bases, and 14 bases separated the two germline ends. The CDR3 has 15 amino acids. Germline V gene sequence: CDR1 SNHLY, CDR2 FYNNEI. CDR3 loop: CASSGAGLENQPQHF. The CDR3 coding sequence is TGTGCCAGCAGTGGCGCAGGGTTGGAAAATCAGCCCCAGCATTTT.

This chain joins TRBV11-2 and TRBJ2-6; D unclear. Germline V gene lookup returns CDR1 SGHAT and CDR2 FQNNGV. V lost 11 bases and J lost 0, with 11 bases in between. This CDR3 is 14 amino acids long. CDR3 nucleotide sequence: TGTGCCGGCTCTAGTGACTCTGGGGCCAACGTCCTGACTTTC. Protein: CAGSSDSGANVLTF.

This chain links TRBV7-3 with TRBJ2-3; 9 nucleotides align to TRBD2. Germline V gives CDR1 SGHTA, CDR2 FQGTGA. V shed 1 base, J shed 4 bases, and the junction held 6 bases outside the gene matches. The CDR3 totals 16 residues. The CDR3 coding sequence is TGTGCCAGCAGCTTAAATGCGGGAGGGCCCCCAGATACGCAGTATTTT. This codes for CASSLNAGGPPDTQYF.

The chain uses TRBV6-6 and TRBJ1-2; a weak D match, TRBD1 (5 bases). CDR3 size: 12 residues. CDR1 MNHNY and CDR2 SVGAGI come from the germline V gene (reference sequence). The germline V and J ends were trimmed by 6 bases and 8 bases, with 13 bases remaining between them. The CDR3 region is CASRDTGGGYTF. DNA for the CDR3: TGTGCCAGCAGAGATACAGGTGGGGGCTACACCTTC.

The CDR3 is CASSPGGTSWGRTGELFF. CDR3 nucleotide sequence: TGTGCCAGCAGCCCAGGCGGGACTTCGTGGGGGAGGACCGGGGAGCTGTTTTTT. The rearrangement joins TRBV5-4 to TRBJ2-2; D may be TRBD2 (6 bases). The CDR3 is 18 residues long. Germline V gene sequence: CDR1 SGHNT, CDR2 YYREEE (reference sequence). Trimming cost V 4 bases and J 5 bases, with 24 bases left between them.

The chain uses TRBV14 and TRBJ2-7, with a weak D call TRBD2 (5 bases). Germline V gene sequence: CDR1 SGHDN, CDR2 FVKESK. The V end was cut by 0 bases, the J end by 2 bases, with 14 bases between. This CDR3 comprises 16 residues. In DNA, the CDR3 is TGTGCCAGCAGCCAAGATGCACGGACTCGGACCTACGAGCAGTACTTC. Its translation is CASSQDARTRTYEQYF.